These T cell receptor beta chains were read from a single sample in a study of T cells in localized non-small cell lung cancer. TCRdb's table, derived via immunoSEQ multiplex PCR, lists solely in-frame clones and lacks some. The sample includes 65,000 to 80,000 clones, 70% to 85% of them seen just once. The sample here was peripheral blood, taken before any cancer treatment. The receptors come from an older female donor with stage I lung adenocarcinoma. CDR3s include the opening cysteine and the closing phenylalanine or tryptophan. Fields, in order: clone size, D gene, J gene, V gene, CDR3 protein, CDR3 DNA. The D gene is left open where the match is weak. Size is omitted from some rows. Given values are once, few, many or a class for expanded clones.

NA,NA,TRBJ2-4,TRBV7-9,CASSLDAMGAKNIQYF,TGTGCCAGCAGCTTAGACGCTATGGGCGCCAAAAACATTCAGTACTTC
NA,NA,TRBJ1-2,TRBV18,CASSPRSRVDGYTF,TGTGCCAGCTCACCCCGGTCCAGGGTTGATGGCTACACCTTC
once,NA,TRBJ1-5,TRBV28,CASSPPTGLNNQPQHF,TGTGCCAGCAGTCCACCAACAGGGTTGAACAATCAGCCCCAGCATTTT
NA,TRBD2,TRBJ2-1,TRBV6-5,CATRTRGSAYNEQFF,TGTGCCACTCGGACTAGAGGGTCTGCCTACAATGAGCAGTTCTTC
NA,NA,TRBJ1-2,TRBV18,CASSPLADGTNYGYTF,TGTGCCAGCTCACCACTGGCCGACGGGACTAACTATGGCTACACCTTC
NA,NA,TRBJ2-1,TRBV15,CATSRQLNRANEQFF,TGTGCCACCAGCAGACAACTTAACAGAGCCAATGAGCAGTTCTTC
NA,NA,TRBJ2-3,TRBV21-1,CASRRAAQRSNSTDTQYF,TGTGCCAGCAGGAGGGCAGCGCAGAGGTCAAATAGCACAGATACGCAGTATTTT
NA,NA,TRBJ2-5,TRBV5-1,CASSFGGGRDETQYF,TGCGCCAGCAGCTTTGGGGGGGGGCGCGATGAGACCCAGTACTTC
NA,TRBD2,TRBJ2-2,TRBV6-6,CASSPTSGWTGELFF,TGTGCCAGCAGCCCGACTAGCGGGTGGACCGGGGAGCTGTTTTTT
NA,TRBD2,TRBJ2-7,TRBV29-1,CSVAVLAGNYEQYF,TGCAGCGTTGCTGTACTAGCGGGAAACTACGAGCAGTACTTC
NA,NA,TRBJ1-5,TRBV5-6,CASEAEFRRNQPQHF,TGTGCCAGCGAGGCGGAATTTAGGCGCAATCAGCCCCAGCATTTT
NA,NA,TRBJ2-7,TRBV7-2,CASSADISYEQYF,TGTGCCAGCAGCGCAGACATCTCCTACGAGCAGTACTTC
few,TRBD2,TRBJ2-3,TRBV6-6,CASSVGTSVTDTQYF,TGTGCCAGCAGTGTCGGGACTAGCGTCACAGATACGCAGTATTTT
NA,NA,TRBJ2-7,TRBV6-5,CASSYAYYEQYF,TGTGCCAGCAGTTACGCGTACTACGAGCAGTACTTC
NA,NA,TRBJ1-1,TRBV5-6,CASSLVGDNTEAFF,TGTGCCAGCAGCTTGGTAGGGGATAACACTGAAGCTTTCTTT
NA,NA,TRBJ2-7,TRBV4-3,CASGAGRSAEQYF,TGCGCCAGCGGGGCAGGGAGGTCGGCCGAGCAGTACTTC
NA,NA,TRBJ2-7,TRBV7-2,CASSPNRGFGYEQYF,TGTGCCAGCAGCCCCAACAGAGGGTTCGGCTACGAGCAGTACTTC
few,TRBD1,TRBJ1-5,TRBV19,CASSTSDRGDQPQHF,TGTGCCAGTAGTACCTCGGACAGGGGGGACCAGCCCCAGCATTTT
once,NA,TRBJ1-4,TRBV7-8,CASSARRAGTGIYSNEKLFF,NA
few,TRBD1,TRBJ1-3,TRBV9,CASSSTDRAYGNTIYF,TGTGCCAGCAGCTCAACGGACAGGGCGTATGGAAACACCATATATTTT
once,TRBD1,TRBJ2-2,TRBV7-2,CASSLYRTGASGELFF,TGTGCCAGCAGCTTATACCGGACAGGGGCATCCGGGGAGCTGTTTTTT
once,NA,TRBJ2-7,TRBV2,CASSGRLVYEQYF,TGTGCCAGCAGTGGAAGACTAGTTTACGAGCAGTACTTC
NA,NA,TRBJ2-1,TRBV4-1,CASSQEFTGWDEQFF,TGCGCCAGCAGCCAAGAGTTTACAGGGTGGGATGAGCAGTTCTTC
NA,TRBD1,TRBJ2-7,TRBV6-6,CASSTTGGPYEQYF,TGTGCCAGCAGTACGACAGGGGGCCCCTACGAGCAGTACTTC
NA,TRBD1,TRBJ1-4,TRBV7-7,CASSLGTGANEKLFF,TGTGCTAGCAGCTTGGGGACAGGGGCTAATGAAAAACTGTTTTTT
NA,NA,TRBJ2-1,TRBV25-1,CASSEQGHSYNEQFF,TGTGCCAGCAGTGAACAGGGGCACTCCTACAATGAGCAGTTCTTC
NA,NA,TRBJ2-5,TRBV5-1,CASSPHGGQETQYF,TGCGCCAGCAGTCCACACGGGGGCCAAGAGACCCAGTACTTC
NA,TRBD1,TRBJ1-1,TRBV6-5,CASSTTDRGNTEAFF,TGTGCCAGCAGCACCACCGACAGGGGCAACACTGAAGCTTTCTTT
NA,TRBD1,TRBJ1-2,TRBV18,CASSPGQVNYGYTF,TGTGCCAGCTCACCGGGACAGGTTAACTATGGCTACACCTTC
few,NA,TRBJ1-1,TRBV5-1,CASSASGVNTEAFF,TGCGCCAGCAGCGCATCAGGAGTGAACACTGAAGCTTTCTTT
once,NA,TRBJ1-3,TRBV18,CASSPAAAGNTIYF,TGTGCCAGCTCACCAGCGGCAGCTGGAAACACCATATATTTT
NA,NA,TRBJ2-7,TRBV7-8,CASSLGQGYREQYF,TGTGCCAGCAGCTTAGGTCAAGGCTACCGCGAGCAGTACTTC
NA,NA,TRBJ1-4,TRBV7-8,CASTFPGEGLEKLFF,TGTGCCAGCACCTTTCCGGGGGAGGGTTTAGAAAAACTGTTTTTT
NA,NA,TRBJ1-1,TRBV2,CASSESQNLNTEAFF,TGTGCCAGCAGTGAATCACAGAACTTGAACACTGAAGCTTTCTTT
NA,NA,TRBJ2-2,TRBV5-1,CASSLAAGAPANTGELFF,TGCGCCAGCAGCTTGGCGGCAGGGGCCCCCGCGAACACCGGGGAGCTGTTTTTT
NA,NA,TRBJ2-2,TRBV5-6,CASSLDYTGELFF,TGTGCCAGCAGCTTGGATTACACCGGGGAGCTGTTTTTT